A selection of T cell receptor beta chains follows, all from one sample in a study of T cell responses to AZD1222 COVID-19 vaccine. Sequencing was performed with immunoSEQ multiplex PCR; in TCRdb, only in-frame clones are kept and a portion is missing. Here the sample spans some 86,000 clones, 90% being singletons. The specimen was peripheral blood, collected 28 days after the second AZD1222 dose. All receptors come from an adult who received the AZD1222 COVID-19 vaccine. The CDR3 runs from the conserved cysteine through the conserved F or W. A D gene is named only where the DNA matches it firmly. The size of a clone is reported for some rows only, either as once, few or many, or as a class for expanded clones.

clone_size j_call v_call d_call cdr3_nt cdr3_aa
. TRBJ1-2 TRBV19 TRBD1 TGTGCCAGTAGGGACAGGGGGCAGAATGGCTACACCTTC CASRDRGQNGYTF
. TRBJ1-2 TRBV6-5 . TGTGCCAGCAGACCTACAATGGGAAACTATGGCTACACCTTC CASRPTMGNYGYTF
. TRBJ2-7 TRBV7-2 . TGTGCCAGCAGCTTAGGCCAGGGGACGAGCTACGAGCAGTACTTC CASSLGQGTSYEQYF
once TRBJ2-7 TRBV6-1 . TGTGCCAGCAGTGAACATCGGGGATACGAGCAGTACTTC CASSEHRGYEQYF
few TRBJ2-7 TRBV7-2 TRBD1 TGTGCCAGCAAGACAGGGACCTCCTCCTACGAGCAGTACTTC CASKTGTSSYEQYF
. TRBJ1-1 TRBV9 . TGTGCCAGCAGCGTAGGCGGCAGCCAGGGGACTGAAGCTTTCTTT CASSVGGSQGTEAFF
. TRBJ2-7 TRBV2 . TGTGCCAGCAGTGATTGGGGGGCAACCTACGAGCAGTACTTC CASSDWGATYEQYF
. TRBJ2-5 TRBV5-1 TRBD2 TGCGCCAGCAGCCAGGCCAGCGGGGGGGCTCGAGAGACCCAGTACTTC CASSQASGGARETQYF
. TRBJ1-3 TRBV5-6 TRBD1 TGTGCCAGCAGCTGGGGGACAGGATCCTTCTCTGGAAACACCATATATTTT CASSWGTGSFSGNTIYF
. TRBJ1-5 TRBV18 . TGTGCCAGCTCACCGGGCATGGGGGTCAATCAGCCCCAGCATTTT CASSPGMGVNQPQHF
few TRBJ1-2 TRBV19 . TGTGCCAGTAGTTCCGGAGGGACAAACTATGGCTACACCTTC CASSSGGTNYGYTF
medium-sized TRBJ1-3 TRBV10-3 . TGTGCCATTACCTCGGCCGGCTCTGGAAACACCATATATTTT CAITSAGSGNTIYF
. TRBJ2-5 TRBV7-7 TRBD2 TGTGCTAGCAGCCCGCGGGGGGTCCAAGAGACCCAGTACTTC CASSPRGVQETQYF
. TRBJ1-1 TRBV4-1 . TGCGCCAGCAGCTACAGGGCCCTGAACACTGAAGCTTTCTTT CASSYRALNTEAFF
. TRBJ1-4 TRBV3-1/TRBV3-2 TRBD1 TGTGCCAGCAGCCATGCGCTTGACAGGGGGCGGGAAAAACTGTTTTTT CASSHALDRGREKLFF
. TRBJ1-1 TRBV4-3 TRBD1 TGCGCCAGCAGCCAAGCACTTGGGACAGAAGACACTGAAGCTTTCTTT CASSQALGTEDTEAFF
few TRBJ1-2 TRBV6-5 . TGTGCCAGCAGCCCCGGTGGGGGGATGCTCTATGGCTACACCTTC CASSPGGGMLYGYTF
. TRBJ1-1 TRBV19 . TGTGCCAGTAGTATCCACAGCATGAACACTGAAGCTTTCTTT CASSIHSMNTEAFF
. TRBJ2-5 TRBV9 TRBD2 TGTGCCAGCAGCGTAGGGGGACTAGCGGGGGTCGAGACCCAGTACTTC CASSVGGLAGVETQYF
. TRBJ2-1 TRBV20-1 . TGCAGTGCTAGTTCTGGGGCACTATCCTACAATGAGCAGTTCTTC CSASSGALSYNEQFF
. TRBJ1-5 TRBV7-9 . TGTGCCAGCAGCTTAGGAGGCGGAAATCAGCCCCAGCATTTT CASSLGGGNQPQHF
. TRBJ1-5 TRBV5-8 TRBD1 TGTGCCAGCAGCTTCCGGGACAGTGGCAATCAGCCCCAGCATTTT CASSFRDSGNQPQHF
. TRBJ2-7 TRBV5-1 TRBD2 TGCGCCAGCACTCCGGCGGGGGGCTCCTACGAGCAGTACTTC CASTPAGGSYEQYF
. TRBJ2-5 TRBV6-5 TRBD2 TGTGCCAGCAGTCAGCGGGGGGGCCCGGAGACCCAGTACTTC CASSQRGGPETQYF
. TRBJ2-1 TRBV6-6 . TGTGCCAGCCTAGGTGGGGCCCTGTACAATGAGCAGTTCTTC CASLGGALYNEQFF
once TRBJ2-1 TRBV7-9 TRBD1 TGTGCCAGCAGCTTAGGGACAGGGGGCCTGAATGAGCAGTTCTTC CASSLGTGGLNEQFF
. TRBJ1-1 TRBV18 . TGTGCCAGCTCGCGCGGTCAGGGGCCGAGTGAAGCTTTCTTT CASSRGQGPSEAFF
. TRBJ1-2 TRBV6-6 TRBD1 TGTGCCAGCAGTTACGCAGGGGGGGCTGGCTACACCTTC CASSYAGGAGYTF
. TRBJ2-7 TRBV27 TRBD1 TGTGCCAGCAGTTACAGGGGAAGCTACGAGCAGTACTTC CASSYRGSYEQYF
. TRBJ1-3 TRBV7-9 . TGTGCCAGCAGCTCCACAGCAACAGGAAACACCATATATTTT CASSSTATGNTIYF
. TRBJ1-5 TRBV21-1 . TGTGCCAGCAGCACCGGACCCGGGACGGACCATAGCAATCAGCCCCAGCATTTT CASSTGPGTDHSNQPQHF
. TRBJ2-3 TRBV19 TRBD1 TGTGCCAGTAGTATAGTAGGGGGCGGTAACACAGATACGCAGTATTTT CASSIVGGGNTDTQYF